This TCR beta chain is drawn from a study of a mutant IDH1 vaccine in newly diagnosed glioma. Study-level background: Investigators started vaccination 4-6 weeks after radiotherapy alone, or with temozolomide cycles. Previous treatment comprised radiotherapy, temozolomide, or both, mostly both.

Profiling relied on immunoSEQ multiplex PCR, and the TCRdb table lists in-frame clones only, not all of them. Of tens of thousands of clones listed, around 77% are singletons. Whole-study results and caveats: Patients mounted vaccine-induced immune responses in 90% to 95% of cases.

Sample time point: week 11, during vaccination. In the vaccine, a single dose held 300 ug of the mutant IDH1 20-mer peptide, along with topical imiquimod. This clone was counted a few times. The antigen remains undetermined. V was pared by 3 bases and J by 6 bases, with 14 bases between. The germline V gene encodes CDR1 MNHNS and CDR2 SASEGT. This CDR3 spans 14 amino acids. The V call is TRBV6-1, the J call TRBJ1-1; weak D call: TRBD1 (6 bases). The specimen comprised PBMCs, sampled from a glioma patient whose treatment included an IDH1 peptide vaccine. The origin of this receptor is a woman aged 18-29 years with glioma. CDR3 region: CASSEIGGPAEAFF. The CDR3, as DNA: TGTGCCAGCAGTGAGATCGGGGGCCCAGCTGAAGCTTTCTTT.